One and the same sample provided the 23 T cell receptor beta chains below, sequenced in a study of cytomegalovirus exposure and HLA in healthy donors (dated by TCRdb to 2015 to 2018). Libraries came from the immunoSEQ multiplex PCR assay. The multiplex PCR relied on a mix of 60 forward primers for TCR Vbeta segments and 13 reverse primers for TCR Jbeta segments. Here the immuneACCESS table is served through TCRdb, limited to in-frame sequences with V and J called. Missing clones are a known gap in these copies; in checked studies unresolved V genes cover under half, and the rest lacks a known reason. This sample gives about 77,000 clones in total; roughly 78% of them show up just once. The ten largest clonotypes hold around 4.2% of the sample. What was sequenced was PBMCs. The receptors stem from a man aged 35 to 55 in good health and CMV-seronegative.

The rearrangement joins TRBV19 to TRBJ1-4; D gene ambiguous. Between the trimmed V and J ends, which lost 4 bases and 0 bases, there was a span of 9 bases. Germline-derived CDR1 and CDR2 are LNHDA and SQIVND (reference sequence). The CDR3 is 15 residues long. The DNA of the CDR3 is TGTGCCAGTAGTAGTCGGGGTGCAACTAATGAAAAACTGTTTTTT. Protein product: CASSSRGATNEKLFF.

The CDR3 DNA sequence: TGTGCCAGCAGCCCCGGGACTTCACTCTACAATGAGCAGTTCTTC. Translated, it gives CASSPGTSLYNEQFF. The chain combines TRBV5-6 with TRBJ2-1, with TRBD2 as a possible D gene (6 bases). The CDR3 has 15 amino acids. The V gene's germline CDR1 is SGHDT and CDR2 YYEEEE. V was shortened by 4 bases and J by 3 bases, with 14 bases between the two germline ends.

This clone was counted between two and nine times. The V and J genes are TRBV25-1 and TRBJ1-5; possibly TRBD1 for D (5 bases). The V and J ends lost 5 bases and 6 bases respectively, with 11 bases between them. Per the germline V gene, CDR1 is MGHDK and CDR2 is SYGVNS. This CDR3 comprises 13 residues. The CDR3 loop is CASSRGNGQPQHF. The CDR3 DNA sequence: TGTGCCAGCAGTCGGGGGAATGGTCAGCCCCAGCATTTT. Complete variable domain (other parts from reference TRBV25-1 and TRBJ1-5): EADIYQTPRYLVIGTGKKITLECSQTMGHDKMYWYQQDPGMELHLIHYSYGVNSTEKGDLSSESTVSRIRTEHFPLTLESARPSHTSQYLCASSRGNGQPQHFGDGTRLSIL.

The rearrangement joins TRBV18 to TRBJ2-6; D is unclear. The germline V gene encodes CDR1 KGHSH and CDR2 LQKENI. The CDR3 contains 14 residues. Deletions cut 5 bases from V and 0 bases from J, with 5 bases between. CDR3 in DNA: TGTGCCAGCTCATCGTTCTCTGGGGCCAACGTCCTGACTTTC. This encodes CASSSFSGANVLTF.

This sequence joins TRBV2 and TRBJ1-1; D remains ambiguous. The V gene lost 4 bases and the J gene lost 5 bases, with 17 bases spanning the gap. CDR1 SNHLY and CDR2 FYNNEI come from the germline V gene. The CDR3 length is 15 residues. The CDR3 here is CASSGLDYRETEAFF. The CDR3 DNA sequence: TGTGCCAGCAGTGGGCTGGACTATCGGGAAACTGAAGCTTTCTTT.

The chain combines TRBV27 with TRBJ2-3; the match to TRBD2 covers 8 bases. Germline V gives CDR1 MNHEY, CDR2 SMNVEV (reference sequence). The length of the CDR3 is 15 residues. Trimming removed 5 bases from V and 0 bases from J; junction bases left unmatched: 4. The CDR3 is CASSLLAGSTDTQYF. DNA of the CDR3: TGTGCCAGCAGTCTTTTAGCGGGGAGCACAGATACGCAGTATTTT.

This chain links TRBV7-3 with TRBJ2-3, with D possibly matching TRBD1 (6 bases). The germline V gene has CDR1 SGHTA and CDR2 FQGTGA. Trimming removed 5 bases from V and 2 bases from J, with 17 bases in between. The CDR3 covers 16 residues. The chain's CDR3 is CASSPSIQGYTDTQYF. The CDR3 nucleotides are TGTGCCAGCAGCCCGTCAATACAGGGTTACACAGATACGCAGTATTTT.

This sequence joins TRBV9 and TRBJ1-1; D is ambiguous. Germline V gene data show CDR1 as SGDLS and CDR2 as YYNGEE. Trimming removed 0 bases at V and 5 bases at J, with 5 bases between. This CDR3 is built from 12 residues. The CDR3 region has the DNA TGTGCCAGCAGCGTAGGTCATACTGAAGCTTTCTTT. As protein: CASSVGHTEAFF.

The chain is built from TRBV15 and TRBJ2-1, with 9 bases that match TRBD2. The CDR3 length is 17 residues. V was clipped by 0 bases and J by 7 bases; unmatched bases: 10. CDR1 and CDR2 from the germline V gene are LNHNV and YYDKDF (reference sequence). CDR3 bases: TGTGCCACCAGCAGAGATGCCGGGACTAGCCTTACTAATGAGCAGTTCTTC. Its protein is CATSRDAGTSLTNEQFF.

The table lists this clone with a count of one. The gene calls are TRBV7-2 and TRBJ1-4; D gene uncertain. The V end lost 4 bases, the J end lost 0 bases, and 12 bases lay between the germline ends. In germline, CDR1 is SGHTA, CDR2 FQGNSA. CDR3 length equals 16 residues. Here the CDR3 reads CASSSSRGATNEKLFF. CDR3 DNA sequence: TGTGCCAGCAGCTCCTCTCGGGGTGCAACTAATGAAAAACTGTTTTTT. Based on the CDR3 plus reference TRBV7-2 and TRBJ1-4, the full variable domain is GAGVSQSPSNKVTEKGKDVELRCDPISGHTALYWYRQSLGQGLEFLIYFQGNSAPDKSGLPSDRFSAERTGGSVSTLTIQRTQQEDSAVYLCASSSSRGATNEKLFFGSGTQLSVL.

This clone occurred a few times. The chain couples TRBV25-1 to TRBJ2-2; weak D call: TRBD1 (6 bases). From germline, CDR1 is MGHDK and CDR2 SYGVNS. Trimming pared 3 bases from V and 6 bases from J, leaving 14 bases between. The CDR3 contains 15 residues. The CDR3 here is CASSENREISGELFF. DNA for the CDR3: TGTGCCAGCAGTGAGAACAGGGAGATATCCGGGGAGCTGTTTTTT.

The V and J genes are TRBV20-1 and TRBJ2-1, with D hard to call. CDR1 DFQATT and CDR2 SNEGSKA come from the germline V gene (reference sequence). Between the trimmed V and J ends, which lost 5 bases and 9 bases, there was a span of 8 bases. The CDR3 is 10 residues long. The CDR3 nucleotides are TGCAGTGCTTCTAACGGTGAGCAGTTCTTC. Translating it yields CSASNGEQFF.

V usage is TRBV5-4 and J usage is TRBJ2-1; 12 bases match TRBD2. V dropped 7 bases and J dropped 6; count of bases not matched to a gene: 8. This CDR3 has 15 amino acids. Germline V gene data show CDR1 as SGHNT and CDR2 as YYREEE (reference sequence). CDR3 protein: CASRRTSGNFNEQFF. CDR3 in DNA: TGTGCCAGCCGGAGGACTAGCGGGAATTTCAATGAGCAGTTCTTC.

The chain carries TRBV4-2 and TRBJ2-7; TRBD1 aligns across 9 bases. CDR3 length: 15 residues. After removal of 1 base from V and 4 bases from J, the junction contained 5 bases not matched to a gene. Germline CDR1 and CDR2: LGHNA and YNFKEQ. In DNA, the CDR3 is TGTGCCAGCAGCCAAGCCGGGACAGGGTTATACGAGCAGTACTTC. It yields the protein CASSQAGTGLYEQYF.

This clone was counted between two and nine times. This rearrangement joins TRBV5-1 to TRBJ2-2; TRBD2 matches at 7 bases. Germline values: CDR1 SGHRS, CDR2 YFSETQ. This CDR3 spans 16 amino acids. Germline trimming cut 3 bases from V and 5 bases from J; bases unmatched to any gene: 10. Here the CDR3 reads CASSSLQGAGTGELFF. The CDR3 DNA is TGCGCCAGCAGCTCACTGCAGGGAGCGGGGACCGGGGAGCTGTTTTTT.

The chain recombines TRBV28 with TRBJ1-4; D perhaps matches TRBD1 (5 bases). Germline V lookup: CDR1 MDHEN, CDR2 SYDVKM. The ends were cut back, 3 bases at V and 7 bases at J, with 12 bases in the middle. This CDR3 spans 14 amino acids. The CDR3 bases are TGTGCCAGCAGTTTGGGGGGACGGGGTGAAAAACTGTTTTTT. This encodes CASSLGGRGEKLFF.

The DNA for the CDR3 is TGTGCCAGCAGTCCCCACGGGACAGCGAAGATTGCATCCTCCTACAATGAGCAGTTCTTC. Protein sequence: CASSPHGTAKIASSYNEQFF. The V and J genes are TRBV28 and TRBJ2-1, with 7 bases identical to TRBD1. The germline CDR1 and CDR2 sequences are MDHEN and SYDVKM. This CDR3 contains 20 residues. The ends lost 5 bases at V and 0 bases at J; junction bases unmatched: 19.

The V gene is TRBV28, the J gene TRBJ2-1; perhaps TRBD2 as D (6 bases). The CDR3 consists of 15 residues. V was clipped by 5 bases and J by 4 bases, with 15 bases between them. CDR1 and CDR2 (germline): MDHEN, SYDVKM. CDR3 bases: TGTGCCAGCAGTCCCTCAATCGGGGGTTACAATGAGCAGTTCTTC. Residues: CASSPSIGGYNEQFF.

This chain uses TRBV27 with TRBJ2-5; possibly TRBD1 for D (5 bases). With 4 bases removed from V and 5 bases from J, the gap between germline ends came to 14 bases. Germline values: CDR1 MNHEY, CDR2 SMNVEV (reference sequence). The CDR3 length is 14 residues. Written as DNA, the CDR3 is TGTGCCAGCAGTTCCCCGGACATGAGGGAGACCCAGTACTTC. Its translation: CASSSPDMRETQYF.

The V gene is TRBV6-5, the J gene TRBJ1-1, with unresolved D. Trimming stripped 2 bases from V and 6 bases from J, with 13 bases between. This CDR3 has 14 residues. From germline, CDR1 is MNHEY and CDR2 SVGAGI. The CDR3 region is CASSYDAVEAEAFF. Here the CDR3 DNA reads TGTGCCAGCAGTTACGACGCGGTTGAGGCTGAAGCTTTCTTT.

V is TRBV12-2 and J is TRBJ2-7; the table's D call, TRBD1, was not checked against the DNA. TRBV12-2 is a pseudogene. The CDR3 has 17 amino acids. The CDR3 region is CASRTQILRDREGEQYF. The CDR3 DNA sequence: TGTGCAAGTCGCACTCAAATATTACGGGACAGGGAGGGCGAGCAGTACTTC.

J is TRBJ2-2 and V is TRBV28, with no clear D. The germline gives CDR1 MDHEN, CDR2 SYDVKM. V lost 8 bases to trimming and J lost 4 bases, with 8 bases between them. The CDR3 runs to 12 residues. The CDR3 region is CASRLVTGELFF. The CDR3 nucleotides are TGTGCCAGCCGGCTAGTCACCGGGGAGCTGTTTTTT.

The chain recombines TRBV7-8 with TRBJ2-1, with a possible D match to TRBD2 (5 bases). V was cut by 3 bases and J by 5 bases, with 14 bases left in between. Germline loops: CDR1 SGHVS, CDR2 FQNEAQ. CDR3 length: 15 amino acids. The CDR3 here is CASSLLRVGNNEQFF. The DNA of the CDR3 is TGTGCCAGCAGCTTGTTGAGGGTAGGTAACAATGAGCAGTTCTTC.